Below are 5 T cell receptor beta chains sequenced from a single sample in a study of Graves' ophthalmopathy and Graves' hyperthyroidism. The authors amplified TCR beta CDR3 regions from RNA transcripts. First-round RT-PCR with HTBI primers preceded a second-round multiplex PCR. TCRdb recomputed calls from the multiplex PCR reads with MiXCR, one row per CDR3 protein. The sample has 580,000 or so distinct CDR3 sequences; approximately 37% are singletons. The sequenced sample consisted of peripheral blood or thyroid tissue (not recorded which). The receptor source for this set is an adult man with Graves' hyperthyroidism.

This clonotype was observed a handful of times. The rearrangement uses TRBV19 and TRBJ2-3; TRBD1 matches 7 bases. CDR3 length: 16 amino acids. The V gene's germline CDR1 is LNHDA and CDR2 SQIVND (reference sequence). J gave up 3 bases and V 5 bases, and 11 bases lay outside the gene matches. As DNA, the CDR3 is TGTGCCAGTAGTGGCGAATCACAGGGGCAAACAGATACGCAGTATTTT. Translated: CASSGESQGQTDTQYF.

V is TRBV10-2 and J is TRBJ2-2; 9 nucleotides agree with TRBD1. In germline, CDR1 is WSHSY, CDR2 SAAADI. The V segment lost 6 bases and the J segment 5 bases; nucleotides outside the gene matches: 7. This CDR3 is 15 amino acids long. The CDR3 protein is CASRKGQGGTGELFF. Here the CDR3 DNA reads TGCGCCAGCAGGAAGGGACAGGGAGGGACCGGGGAGCTGTTTTTT.

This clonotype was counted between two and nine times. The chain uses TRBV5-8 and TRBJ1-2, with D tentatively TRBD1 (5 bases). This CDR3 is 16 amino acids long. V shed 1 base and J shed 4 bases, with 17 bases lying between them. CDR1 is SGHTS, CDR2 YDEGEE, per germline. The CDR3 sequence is CASSLWRGSTIYGYTF. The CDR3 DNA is TGTGCCAGCAGCTTGTGGAGGGGAAGCACCATCTATGGCTACACCTTC.

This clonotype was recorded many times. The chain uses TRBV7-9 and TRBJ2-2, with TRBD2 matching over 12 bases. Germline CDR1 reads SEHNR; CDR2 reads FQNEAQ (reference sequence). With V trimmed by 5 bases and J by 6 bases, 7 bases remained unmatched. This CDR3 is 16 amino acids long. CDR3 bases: TGTGCCAGCAGCCCATGGACTAGCGGGAAGCCCGGGGAGCTGTTTTTT. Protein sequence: CASSPWTSGKPGELFF.

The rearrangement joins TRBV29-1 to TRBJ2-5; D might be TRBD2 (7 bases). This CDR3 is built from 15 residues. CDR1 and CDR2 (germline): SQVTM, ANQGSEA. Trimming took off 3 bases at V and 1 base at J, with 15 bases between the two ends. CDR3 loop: CSVEWSGTLQETQYF. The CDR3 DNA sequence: TGCAGCGTTGAGTGGAGCGGGACACTCCAAGAGACCCAGTACTTC.